Listed here are 18 T cell receptor beta chains from one sample, sequenced in a study of regulatory T cells in long-lasting Graves disease. Construction of TCR beta libraries relied on iRepertoire HTBI primers and on Arm-PCR targeting CDR3 regions. TCRdb redid the calling of the multiplex PCR reads with MiXCR, one entry per CDR3 protein. The repertoire holds under 450,000 distinct CDR3 sequences, with about 16% as singletons. Time point noted: newly diagnosed GD, antithyroid drugs for less than 3 months. From RNA extracted from PBMCs, the TCR library was made. The same specimen was also included in a second study, on T cells in Graves' hyperthyroidism and ophthalmopathy.

This specimen consisted of peripheral blood mononuclear cells (PBMCs), obtained at new diagnosis, from a patient treated with antithyroid drugs. Every receptor here comes from a woman aged 18-35 years with Graves disease.

This clonotype showed up just a few times. The V and J genes are TRBV20-1 and TRBJ2-2, with D possibly matching TRBD1 (6 bases). Trimming removed 3 bases at V and 6 bases at J, with 11 bases between. The CDR3 runs 13 residues. Germline V gene lookup returns CDR1 DFQATT and CDR2 SNEGSKA (reference sequence). The CDR3 here is CSARVQGSGELFF. The CDR3 region has the DNA TGCAGTGCTAGGGTCCAGGGGTCCGGGGAGCTGTTTTTT.

There are a few counts of this clonotype. The J gene is TRBJ1-5, the V gene TRBV15; D ambiguous. V gave up 0 bases and J gave up 6 bases, with 6 bases separating them. This CDR3 has 13 amino acids. Germline assignment: CDR1 LNHNV and CDR2 YYDKDF (reference sequence). The CDR3 DNA reads as TGTGCCACCAGCAGAGATTACAGTCAGCCCCAGCATTTT. Translation gives CATSRDYSQPQHF.

This clonotype was recorded many times. V gene TRBV18 combines with J gene TRBJ2-3; no clear D. Germline values: CDR1 KGHSH, CDR2 LQKENI. The V end lost 0 bases, the J end lost 1 base, and 5 bases lay between the germline ends. This CDR3 has 14 amino acids. The CDR3 sequence: CASSPPLGTDTQYF. CDR3 coding DNA: TGTGCCAGCTCACCACCTCTGGGCACAGATACGCAGTATTTT.

This clonotype occurred a few times. This sequence joins TRBV3-1 and TRBJ2-7; 9 positions match TRBD1. Losses at the gene ends were 0 bases for V and 2 bases for J; bases not matched to a gene: 8. The germline gives CDR1 LGHDT, CDR2 YNNKEL (reference sequence). The CDR3 is made up of 17 amino acids. This chain's CDR3 is CASSQDFGTGLTYEQYF. The CDR3 DNA reads as TGTGCCAGCAGCCAAGATTTCGGGACAGGGTTAACCTACGAGCAGTACTTC.

This clonotype was seen many times. The gene calls are TRBV6-1 and TRBJ2-1, with 9 bases lining up with TRBD1. CDR3 length: 15 amino acids. Germline V gene sequence: CDR1 MNHNS, CDR2 SASEGT. V trimming: 3 bases; J trimming: 1 base; junction bases outside the gene matches: 1. The CDR3 protein is CASSETGGSYNEQFF. CDR3 DNA: TGTGCCAGCAGTGAGACAGGGGGATCCTACAATGAGCAGTTCTTC.

Many counts were recorded for this clonotype. The chain couples TRBV10-1 to TRBJ2-2; 7 bases align to TRBD2. J lost 0 bases, V lost 2 bases, and 0 bases had no gene match. Germline V gene data show CDR1 as WNHNN and CDR2 as SYGVQD (reference sequence). CDR3 length: 15 residues. The CDR3 region has the DNA TGCGCCAGCAGTGAGGGGGGGGCGAACACCGGGGAGCTGTTTTTT. Amino acid sequence: CASSEGGANTGELFF.

This clonotype was seen many times. The chain employs TRBV7-8 and TRBJ2-3, with 12 bases identical to TRBD2. The CDR3 length is 19 residues. Germline-derived CDR1 and CDR2 are SGHVS and FQNEAQ. The V and J ends lost 5 bases and 4 bases, in that order; junction bases with no gene match: 16. CDR3 DNA sequence: TGTGCCAGCAGCGTACGAAGGACTAGCGGGACGAAGCGAGCAGATACGCAGTATTTT. Translating gives CASSVRRTSGTKRADTQYF. Full variable domain (rest looked up from reference TRBV7-8 and TRBJ2-3): GAGVSQSPRYKVAKRGQDVALRCDPISGHVSLFWYQQALGQGPEFLTYFQNEAQLDKSGLPSDRFFAERPEGSVSTLKIQRTQQEDSAVYLCASSVRRTSGTKRADTQYFGPGTRLTVL.

In its sample, this clonotype was seen many times. The chain recombines TRBV3-1 with TRBJ2-1; 14 bases line up with TRBD2. Germline lookup yields CDR1 LGHDT and CDR2 YNNKEL (reference sequence). The CDR3 spans 17 residues. The V gene end was trimmed by 4 bases and the J gene end by 13 bases; junction bases not matched to a gene: 15. DNA for the CDR3: TGTGCCAGCAGCCGATCCCGTTCGGGACTAGCGGGAGCGAGCCAGTTCTTC. This gives the protein CASSRSRSGLAGASQFF.

This clonotype was counted between two and nine times. V is TRBV6-1 and J is TRBJ2-1; TRBD2 might be the D (5 bases). This CDR3 has 16 amino acids. Trimming stripped 6 bases from V and 2 bases from J, with 17 bases between. Per the germline V gene, CDR1 is MNHNS and CDR2 is SASEGT. The CDR3 DNA follows: TGTGCCAGCAGCCGGACTTGGCGGGCCGCCTACAATGAGCAGTTCTTC. Translated: CASSRTWRAAYNEQFF.

This clonotype was recorded at least ten times. The chain is built from TRBV11-2 and TRBJ2-3; 11 bases line up with TRBD2. This CDR3 is 17 amino acids long. Trimming removed 5 bases from V and 6 bases from J; junction bases left unmatched: 13. CDR1 is SGHAT and CDR2 is FQNNGV in the germline V gene. The CDR3 spells CASSPGTSGSRSDTQYF. The CDR3 nucleotides are TGTGCCAGCAGCCCCGGGACTAGCGGCTCGAGGAGCGATACGCAGTATTTT.

Many counts were recorded for this clonotype. The chain combines TRBV3-1 with TRBJ2-7; D possibly corresponds to TRBD1 (5 bases). Germline loops: CDR1 LGHDT, CDR2 YNNKEL (reference sequence). The V end lost 0 bases, the J end lost 0 bases, and 9 bases lay between the germline ends. The CDR3 runs to 15 residues. The CDR3 DNA reads TGTGCCAGCAGCCAAGATCCAGGGTACTCCTACGAGCAGTACTTC. Its protein product is CASSQDPGYSYEQYF.

The table lists this clonotype with many counts. The rearrangement uses TRBV11-2 and TRBJ1-2; perhaps TRBD1 as D (6 bases). With 5 bases removed from V and 2 bases from J, the gap between germline ends came to 15 bases. CDR3 length: 15 amino acids. Looked up from germline, CDR1 is SGHAT and CDR2 is FQNNGV. CDR3 in amino acids: CASSPGTGRNYGYTF. The CDR3 nucleotides are TGTGCCAGCAGCCCCGGAACAGGGAGGAACTATGGCTACACCTTC.

The V call is TRBV5-5, the J call TRBJ1-2; D is unclear. The V and J ends lost 5 bases and 3 bases respectively, with 8 bases between them. This CDR3 is built from 12 residues. The V gene's germline CDR1 is SGHKS and CDR2 YYEKEE (reference sequence). The CDR3 here is CASRNTDYGYTF. CDR3 nucleotides: TGTGCCAGCAGAAATACCGACTATGGCTACACCTTC. The complete variable domain, with remaining parts taken from reference TRBV5-5 and TRBJ1-2, reads DAGVTQSPTHLIKTRGQQVTLRCSPISGHKSVSWYQQVLGQGPQFIFQYYEKEERGRGNFPDRFSARQFPNYSSELNVNALLLGDSALYLCASRNTDYGYTFGSGTRLTVV.

In its sample, this clonotype was seen a few times. The gene calls are TRBV19 and TRBJ1-1; D unresolved. The CDR3 contains 14 residues. Germline CDR1 LNHDA, CDR2 SQIVND (reference sequence). The V end lost 0 bases, the J end lost 8 bases, and 13 bases lay between the germline ends. Here the CDR3 reads CASSIESPRAEAFF. CDR3 bases: TGTGCCAGTAGTATAGAATCCCCGAGGGCGGAAGCTTTCTTT.

This clonotype has only a few counts. It may be a read error: a sequence one base away is much more abundant. This chain connects TRBV5-5 to TRBJ2-3; D is possibly TRBD2 (5 bases). The V gene's germline CDR1 is SGHKS and CDR2 YYEKEE (reference sequence). This CDR3 spans 14 amino acids. The CDR3 loop is CASSLGVTRTEASF. The CDR3 DNA reads TGTGCCAGCAGCTTGGGCGTGACGAGGACTGAAGCTTCCTTT.

In its sample, this clonotype was seen many times. The V gene is TRBV28, the J gene TRBJ2-5; TRBD1 is a possible D gene (5 bases). This CDR3 is built from 13 residues. V lost 5 bases and J 2 bases, leaving 9 bases between the germline ends. CDR1 and CDR2 from the germline V gene are MDHEN and SYDVKM. The CDR3 region is CASSPDTQETQYF. Here the CDR3 DNA reads TGTGCCAGCAGTCCGGACACTCAAGAGACCCAGTACTTC.

As to this clonotype: The junction does not match germline at one end; this may be a read error. The V and J genes are TRBV19 and TRBJ1-2; D is ambiguous. Germline V gives CDR1 LNHDA, CDR2 SQIVND (reference sequence). The CDR3 consists of 15 residues. The DNA of the CDR3 is TGTGCCACTAGTGTCCAGCTCGGAAGCGCCGGGGGCTACACCTTC. This codes for CATSVQLGSAGGYTF.

This clonotype was detected ten times or more. The rearrangement links TRBV5-6 to TRBJ1-5; 9 positions agree with TRBD1. The CDR3 is made up of 17 amino acids. The V and J ends lost 4 bases and 0 bases, in that order; junction bases with no gene match: 8. The germline V gene has CDR1 SGHDT and CDR2 YYEEEE. This CDR3 is CASSIRQGVPSNQPQHF. The CDR3 nucleotides read TGTGCCAGCAGCATTCGACAGGGGGTACCTAGCAATCAGCCCCAGCATTTT.